This record covers a single TCR beta chain. It has no known antigen specificity. No base-level quality is on record; no much larger clone is a single base apart. This sample was taken from a study of Tregs in tolerant kidney transplant recipients (dated 2019 in TCRdb). About the study as a whole: The study used TCRbeta sequencing to identify donor-specific regulatory T cells before combined kidney and bone marrow transplantation, then tracked those cells after transplant. TCRbeta repertoire sequencing was used in a few healthy controls to compare several ways of expanding Tregs specific for an allogeneic donor. General findings and caveats noted by the study authors: The study was limited by small patient numbers, and the findings need validation in larger populations and under other immunosuppression protocols. Expanding Tregs with activated donor B cells appeared to identify the most biologically relevant and donor-specific TCRbeta repertoire. Biological reproducibility was not directly assessed, although technical replication error appeared to be minimal.

Genomic DNA was extracted from sorted cells with the QIAGEN DNeasy Blood and Tissue Kit for TCRbeta CDR3 sequencing. Through immunoSEQ, high-throughput TCRbeta CDR3 sequencing was done commercially, including PCR amplification with internal controls and bias correction. As for the original processing: Unique productive TCRbeta sequences were defined by CDR3 nucleotide sequence where primers matched, and otherwise by CDR3 amino acid sequence together with Vbeta and Jbeta genes. To correct for sorting error, sequences found in more than one sorted population at a frequency ratio of 2:1 or less were discarded, and the remaining shared sequences were assigned to the population with the higher frequency. A sequence counted as donor-reactive if, in CFSE-low cells, the sequence had a frequency of at least 0.01% and was expanded at least 5-fold compared with unstimulated cells. Jensen-Shannon divergence, calculated on the top 100 TCRbeta sequences ranked by frequency, was used to quantify repertoire divergence. For samples with multiple sequencing runs, sorting error was corrected separately for each run before the runs were pooled. TCRdb holds this immuneACCESS table with in-frame rearrangements only. Some clones are missing; in checked studies, unresolved V genes explain under half, and the rest has no known cause. V and J calls and clone size follow that table, whereas D and trimming were derived from the DNA. In all, the sample holds about 88,000 clones, and around nine tenths of those were seen once. The ten biggest clones cover roughly 5% of the sample.

Unstimulated Tregs (CD4+CD25+CD127-), CD4+ non-Tregs (CD4+CD25-), CD4 and CD8 cells were FACS-sorted from thawed PBMCs. Blood from healthy controls was obtained either from healthy volunteers or as purchased buffy coats. Healthy control blood was processed to PBMCs by Ficoll density gradient and cryopreserved, and patient PBMCs were collected before and after transplant. From its cysteine to its phenylalanine, the CDR3 spans 17 amino acids. Just the 51-base CDR3 DNA is kept, in frame starting at base 1. V sheds 5 bases and J sheds 3 bases, leaving 17 bases between their ends. Taken from the germline V gene (reference sequence), the CDR1 and CDR2 loops are MNHEY and SMNVEV.

The chain uses TRBV27 and TRBJ1-6; a tentative D match to TRBD1 spans 5 bases. This TCR came from a human donor in good health. The sequenced sample was CD8+ T cells from blood. The CDR3 amino acid sequence is: CASSQPRQKGYNSPLHF. The nucleotide sequence is given as TGTGCCAGCAGTCAACCGCGACAGAAAGGCTATAATTCACCCCTCCACTTT.